The following is a T cell receptor (beta chain) sequence with its context. In the original workflow: Quantification of nucleated cells was approximated via reference gene primer amplification. The protocol was immunoSEQ multiplex PCR, while the TCRdb copy is restricted to in-frame clones and leaves out a portion. For V, J and clone size, that table is used; D and trimming come from the DNA. The table shows some 150,000 clones, with approximately 85% occurring only once. This sample was taken from a study of blood T cell repertoires in COVID-19. Study information: Samples of COVID-19 (acute and convalescent) were obtained from the United States, Italy and Spain. PBMCs, B-cell-depleted T cells, or T cells provided the cDNA or gDNA that made up the material.

Germline assignment: CDR1 LGHDT and CDR2 YNNKEL (reference sequence). Trimming cost V 0 bases and J 8 bases, with 13 bases left between them. The CDR3 contains 14 residues. This sequence joins TRBV3-1 (or the pseudogene TRBV3-2) and TRBJ1-2; possible D gene TRBD1, 6 bases. The source of this sequence is a man in his fifties or sixties with acute or convalescent COVID-19. The sequenced sample was peripheral blood. CDR3 sequence reads: CASSQENRAGGYTF. CDR3 nucleotide sequence: TGTGCCAGCAGCCAAGAAAACAGGGCAGGCGGCTACACCTTC.